One sample yielded the 7 T cell receptor beta chains listed below, sequenced in a study of T cells in Graves' hyperthyroidism and ophthalmopathy. RNA transcripts served as the template for amplifying TCR beta CDR3 regions. HTBI primers drove first-round RT-PCR of the TCR CDR3. A single record per CDR3 protein comes from TCRdb applying MiXCR to the multiplex PCR reads. The sample contains 490,000 or so distinct CDR3 sequences, 15% to 20% of which appear only once. The sequenced sample consisted of blood. The receptors here all came from a man in his forties with Graves' ophthalmopathy.

In this sample, this clonotype turned up many times. The junction departs from the called germline gene at one end, perhaps through a read error. The genes are TRBV7-7 and TRBJ2-3; D possibly corresponds to TRBD2 (6 bases). Germline V CDR1 and CDR2: SSHAT, FNYEAQ (reference sequence). The CDR3 extends over 17 amino acids. CDR3 sequence (DNA): TGTGCTAGCAGCTTAAACCCCGGGGGATTGGGCACAGATACGCAGTATTTT. Residues: CASSLNPGGLGTDTQYF.

Ten or more counts support this clonotype. This rearrangement joins TRBV7-9 to TRBJ2-7, with D perhaps TRBD1 or TRBD2 (6 bases each). V shed 8 bases and J shed 2 bases, with 13 bases lying between them. CDR3 length equals 13 residues. Germline CDR1 and CDR2: SEHNR and FQNEAQ (reference sequence). This CDR3 reads CASARGTPYEQYF. Written as DNA, the CDR3 is TGTGCCAGCGCTAGGGGGACTCCCTACGAGCAGTACTTC.

The V and J genes are TRBV19 and TRBJ2-1; perhaps TRBD2 as D (7 bases). CDR1 LNHDA and CDR2 SQIVND come from the germline V gene (reference sequence). The germline V and J ends were trimmed by 3 bases and 4 bases, with 13 bases remaining between them. The CDR3 is made up of 15 amino acids. DNA for the CDR3: TGTGCCAGTAGTATCGGTGGGGGGGCTTACAATGAGCAGTTCTTC. Protein product: CASSIGGGAYNEQFF.

There are many counts of this clonotype. The rearrangement uses TRBV27 and TRBJ2-2, with 7 bases identical to TRBD2. Trimming removed 8 bases from V and 3 bases from J; junction bases left unmatched: 0. There are 12 residues in the CDR3. CDR1 is MNHEY and CDR2 is SMNVEV in the germline V gene (reference sequence). CDR3 DNA sequence: TGTGCCAGCGGACTAGACACCGGGGAGCTGTTTTTT. Translating gives CASGLDTGELFF.

This clonotype was detected ten times or more. V usage is TRBV11-2 and J usage is TRBJ2-1, with D maybe TRBD2 (6 bases). CDR3 length equals 16 residues. Germline CDR1 SGHAT, CDR2 FQNNGV. Trimming stripped 0 bases from V and 5 bases from J, with 14 bases between. The CDR3: CASSLDIQRANNEQFF. DNA for the CDR3: TGTGCCAGCAGCTTAGATATCCAGCGGGCCAACAATGAGCAGTTCTTC.

This clonotype was seen only a few times. This chain uses TRBV5-1 with TRBJ1-5; D not certain. The CDR3 covers 13 residues. Trimming cost V 4 bases and J 3 bases, with 8 bases left between them. Germline CDR1 SGHRS, CDR2 YFSETQ. The CDR3, as DNA: TGCGCCAGCAGCCCGGATGTCAATCAGCCCCAGCATTTT. Translating it yields CASSPDVNQPQHF.

This clonotype was observed a few times. The chain joins TRBV6-2 or TRBV6-3 to TRBJ2-7, with a tentative D call TRBD1 (6 bases). The CDR3 totals 15 residues. Germline V gene lookup returns CDR1 MNHEY and CDR2 SVGEGT. V lost 6 bases to trimming and J lost 1 base, with 16 bases between them. Written as DNA, the CDR3 is TGTGCCAGCAGGCGCCGATCTCAGGGGTCCTACGAGCAGTACTTC. As protein: CASRRRSQGSYEQYF.